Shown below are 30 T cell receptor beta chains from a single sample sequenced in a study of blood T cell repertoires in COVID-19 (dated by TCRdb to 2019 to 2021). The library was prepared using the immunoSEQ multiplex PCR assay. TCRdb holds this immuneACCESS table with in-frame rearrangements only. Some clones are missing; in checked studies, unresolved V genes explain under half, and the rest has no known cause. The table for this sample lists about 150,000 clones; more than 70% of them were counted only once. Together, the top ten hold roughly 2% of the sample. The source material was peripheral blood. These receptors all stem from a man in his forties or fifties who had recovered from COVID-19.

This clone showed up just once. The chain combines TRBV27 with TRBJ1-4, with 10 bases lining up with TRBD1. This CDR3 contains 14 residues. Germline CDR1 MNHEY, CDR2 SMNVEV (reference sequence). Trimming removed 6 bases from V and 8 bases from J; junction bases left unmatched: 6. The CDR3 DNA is TGTGCCAGCAGGCCGACGGGACAGGGGGAAAAACTGTTTTTT. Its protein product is CASRPTGQGEKLFF. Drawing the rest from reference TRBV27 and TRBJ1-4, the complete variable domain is EAQVTQNPRYLITVTGKKLTVTCSQNMNHEYMSWYRQDPGLGLRQIYYSMNVEVTDKGDVPEGYKVSRKEKRNFPLILESPSPNQTSLYFCASRPTGQGEKLFFGSGTQLSVL.

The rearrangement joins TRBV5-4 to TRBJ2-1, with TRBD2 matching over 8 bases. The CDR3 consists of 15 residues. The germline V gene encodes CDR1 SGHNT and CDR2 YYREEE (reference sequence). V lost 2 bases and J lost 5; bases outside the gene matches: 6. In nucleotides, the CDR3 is TGTGCCAGCAGCTTTGGGGCGGGGGGACACAATGAGCAGTTCTTC. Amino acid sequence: CASSFGAGGHNEQFF.

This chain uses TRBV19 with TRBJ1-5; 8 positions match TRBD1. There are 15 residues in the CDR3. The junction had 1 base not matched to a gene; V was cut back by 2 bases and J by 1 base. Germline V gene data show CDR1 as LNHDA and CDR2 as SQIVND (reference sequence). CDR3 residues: CASSIWTGSNQPQHF. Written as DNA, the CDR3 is TGTGCCAGTAGTATATGGACAGGGAGCAATCAGCCCCAGCATTTT.

CDR3 bases: TGTGCCAGTAGTAGGGACAGGGGGCCGGGACTAGCGGGAGCACTGAATGAGCAGTTCTTC. It encodes CASSRDRGPGLAGALNEQFF. This chain joins TRBV19 and TRBJ2-1, with 14 bases identical to TRBD2. V gave up 4 bases and J gave up 7 bases; unmatched junction bases: 18. The CDR3 is 20 residues long. Per the germline V gene, CDR1 is LNHDA and CDR2 is SQIVND (reference sequence).

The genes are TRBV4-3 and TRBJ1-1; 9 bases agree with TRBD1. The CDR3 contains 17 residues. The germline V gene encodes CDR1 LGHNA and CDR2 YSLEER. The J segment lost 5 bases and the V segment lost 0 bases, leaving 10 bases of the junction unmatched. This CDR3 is CASSQDLTGGPRTEAFF. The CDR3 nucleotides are TGCGCCAGCAGCCAAGATCTGACAGGGGGACCGAGGACTGAAGCTTTCTTT.

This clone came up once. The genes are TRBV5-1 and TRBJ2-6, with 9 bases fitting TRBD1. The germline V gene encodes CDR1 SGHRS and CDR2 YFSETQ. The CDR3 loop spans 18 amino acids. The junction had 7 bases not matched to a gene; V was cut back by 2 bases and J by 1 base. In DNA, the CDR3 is TGCGCCAGCAGCTTCCCCCGGGACAGGGCATCTGGGGCCAACGTCCTGACTTTC. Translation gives CASSFPRDRASGANVLTF.

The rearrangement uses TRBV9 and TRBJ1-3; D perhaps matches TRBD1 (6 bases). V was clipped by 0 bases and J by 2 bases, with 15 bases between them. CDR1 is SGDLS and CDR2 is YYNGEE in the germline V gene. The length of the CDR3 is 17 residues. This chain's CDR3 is CASSVAALPGAGNTIYF. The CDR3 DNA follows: TGTGCCAGCAGCGTAGCGGCTCTGCCAGGGGCTGGAAACACCATATATTTT.

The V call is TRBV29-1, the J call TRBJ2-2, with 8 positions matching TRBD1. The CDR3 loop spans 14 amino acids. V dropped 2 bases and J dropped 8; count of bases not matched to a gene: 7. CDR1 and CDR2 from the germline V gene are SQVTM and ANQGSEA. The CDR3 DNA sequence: TGCAGCGTTGAAAACAGGGGGTTTGGAGGGGAGCTGTTTTTT. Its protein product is CSVENRGFGGELFF.

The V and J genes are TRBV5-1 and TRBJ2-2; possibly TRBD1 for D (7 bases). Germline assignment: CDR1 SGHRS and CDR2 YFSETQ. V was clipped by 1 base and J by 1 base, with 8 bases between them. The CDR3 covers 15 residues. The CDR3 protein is CASSLQGGNTGELFF. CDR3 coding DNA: TGCGCCAGCAGCTTGCAGGGGGGGAACACCGGGGAGCTGTTTTTT.

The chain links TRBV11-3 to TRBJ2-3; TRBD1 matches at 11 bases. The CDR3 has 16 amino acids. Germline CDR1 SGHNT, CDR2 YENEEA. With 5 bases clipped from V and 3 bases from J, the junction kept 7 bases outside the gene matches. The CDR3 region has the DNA TGTGCCAGCAGCCCTGGACAGGGGGCTATAACAGATACGCAGTATTTT. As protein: CASSPGQGAITDTQYF.

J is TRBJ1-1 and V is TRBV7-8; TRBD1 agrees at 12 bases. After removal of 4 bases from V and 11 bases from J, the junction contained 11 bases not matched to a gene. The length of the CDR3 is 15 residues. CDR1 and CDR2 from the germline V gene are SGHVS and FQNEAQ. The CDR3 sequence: CASSYGDRGLSHAFF. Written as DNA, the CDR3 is TGTGCCAGCAGCTACGGGGACAGGGGGCTGAGTCACGCTTTCTTT.

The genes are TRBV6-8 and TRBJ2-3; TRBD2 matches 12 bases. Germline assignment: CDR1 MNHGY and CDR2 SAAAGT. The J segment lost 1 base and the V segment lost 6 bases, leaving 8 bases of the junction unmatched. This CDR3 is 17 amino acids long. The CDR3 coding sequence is TGTGCCAGCAGCCAACGACTAGCGGGGGCCCGCACAGATACGCAGTATTTT. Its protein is CASSQRLAGARTDTQYF.

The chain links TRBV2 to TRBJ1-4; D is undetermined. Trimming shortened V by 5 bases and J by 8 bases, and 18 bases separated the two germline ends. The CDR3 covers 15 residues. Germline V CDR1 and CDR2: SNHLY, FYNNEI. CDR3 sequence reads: CASSFQEGIGEKLFF. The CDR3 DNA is TGTGCCAGCAGTTTCCAGGAGGGTATCGGGGAAAAACTGTTTTTT.

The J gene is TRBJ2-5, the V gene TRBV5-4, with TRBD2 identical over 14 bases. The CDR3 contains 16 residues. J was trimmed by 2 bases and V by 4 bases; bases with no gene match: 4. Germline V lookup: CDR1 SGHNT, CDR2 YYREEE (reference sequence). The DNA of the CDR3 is TGTGCCAGCAGCCGAAGGACTAGCGGGGGGCAAGAGACCCAGTACTTC. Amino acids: CASSRRTSGGQETQYF.

Written as DNA, the CDR3 is TGTGCCAGCAGTTACCGTCAGGGAACAGATACGCAGTATTTT. This codes for CASSYRQGTDTQYF. This chain uses TRBV6-5 with TRBJ2-3; weak D call: TRBD1 (5 bases). Germline lookup yields CDR1 MNHEY and CDR2 SVGAGI. The CDR3 runs 14 residues. V gave up 2 bases and J gave up 3 bases, with 9 bases separating them.

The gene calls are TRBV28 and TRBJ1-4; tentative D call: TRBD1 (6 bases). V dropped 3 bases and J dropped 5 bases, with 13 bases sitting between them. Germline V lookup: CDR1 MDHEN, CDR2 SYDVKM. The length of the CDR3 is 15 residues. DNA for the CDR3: TGTGCCAGCAGTTTGGGTGGACAGAGCAATGAAAAACTGTTTTTT. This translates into CASSLGGQSNEKLFF.

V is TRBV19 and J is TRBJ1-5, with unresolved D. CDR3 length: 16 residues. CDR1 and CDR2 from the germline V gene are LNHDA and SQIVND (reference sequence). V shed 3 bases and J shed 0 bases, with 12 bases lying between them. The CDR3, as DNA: TGTGCCAGTAGTATTATACGGGTAAATAGCAATCAGCCCCAGCATTTT. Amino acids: CASSIIRVNSNQPQHF.

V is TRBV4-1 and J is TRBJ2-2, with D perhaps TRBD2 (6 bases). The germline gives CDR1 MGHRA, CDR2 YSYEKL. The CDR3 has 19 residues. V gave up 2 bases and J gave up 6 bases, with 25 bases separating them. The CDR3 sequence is CASSQKSGTDSTRAGELFF. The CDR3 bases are TGCGCCAGCAGCCAAAAGTCGGGGACTGACTCCACGAGGGCCGGGGAGCTGTTTTTT.

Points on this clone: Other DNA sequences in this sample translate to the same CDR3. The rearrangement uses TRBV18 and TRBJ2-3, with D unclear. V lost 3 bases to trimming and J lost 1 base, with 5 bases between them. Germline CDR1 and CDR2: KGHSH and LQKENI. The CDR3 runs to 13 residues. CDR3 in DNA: TGTGCCAGCTCACCGGGCGGCACAGATACGCAGTATTTT. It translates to CASSPGGTDTQYF.

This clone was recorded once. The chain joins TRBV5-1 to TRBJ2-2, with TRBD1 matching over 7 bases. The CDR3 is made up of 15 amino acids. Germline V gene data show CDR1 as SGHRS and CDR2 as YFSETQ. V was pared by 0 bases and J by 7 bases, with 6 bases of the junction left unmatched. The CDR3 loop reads CASSLETGAVGELFF. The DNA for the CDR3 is TGCGCCAGCAGCTTGGAAACAGGGGCGGTCGGGGAGCTGTTTTTT.

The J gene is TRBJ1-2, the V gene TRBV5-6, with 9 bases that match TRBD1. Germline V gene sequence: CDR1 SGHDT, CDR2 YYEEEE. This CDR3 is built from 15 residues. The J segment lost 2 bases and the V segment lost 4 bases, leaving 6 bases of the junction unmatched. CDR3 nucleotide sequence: TGTGCCAGCAGCGCGGACAGGGGATGGAACTATGGCTACACCTTC. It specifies CASSADRGWNYGYTF. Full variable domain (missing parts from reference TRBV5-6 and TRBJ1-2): DAGVTQSPTHLIKTRGQQVTLRCSPKSGHDTVSWYQQALGQGPQFIFQYYEEEERQRGNFPDRFSGHQFPNYSSELNVNALLLGDSALYLCASSADRGWNYGYTFGSGTRLTVV.

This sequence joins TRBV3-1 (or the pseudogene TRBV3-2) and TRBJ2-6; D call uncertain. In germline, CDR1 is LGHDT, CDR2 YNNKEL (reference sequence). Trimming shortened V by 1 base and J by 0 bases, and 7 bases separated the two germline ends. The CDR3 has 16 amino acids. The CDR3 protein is CASSQVQVSGANVLTF. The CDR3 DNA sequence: TGTGCCAGCAGCCAAGTCCAGGTCTCTGGGGCCAACGTCCTGACTTTC.

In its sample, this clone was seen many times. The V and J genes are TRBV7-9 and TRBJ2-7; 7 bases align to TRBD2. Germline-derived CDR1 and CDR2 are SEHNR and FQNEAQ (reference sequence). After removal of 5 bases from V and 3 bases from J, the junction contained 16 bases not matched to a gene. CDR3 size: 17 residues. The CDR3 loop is CASSPRGSGREFYEQYF. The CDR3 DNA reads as TGTGCCAGCAGCCCGAGAGGTAGCGGGCGGGAGTTCTACGAGCAGTACTTC.

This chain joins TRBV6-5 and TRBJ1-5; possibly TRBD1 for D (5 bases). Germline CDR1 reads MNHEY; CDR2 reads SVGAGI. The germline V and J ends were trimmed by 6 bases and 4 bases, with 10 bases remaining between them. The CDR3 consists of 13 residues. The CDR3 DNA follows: TGTGCCAGCAGGAGGACATTTAATCAGCCCCAGCATTTT. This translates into CASRRTFNQPQHF.

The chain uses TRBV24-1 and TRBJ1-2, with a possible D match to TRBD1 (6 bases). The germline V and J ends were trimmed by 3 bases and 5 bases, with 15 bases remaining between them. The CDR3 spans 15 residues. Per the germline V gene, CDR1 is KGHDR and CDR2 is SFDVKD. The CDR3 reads CATSDLGGRSYGYTF. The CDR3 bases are TGTGCCACCAGTGATCTTGGGGGCCGGTCTTATGGCTACACCTTC.

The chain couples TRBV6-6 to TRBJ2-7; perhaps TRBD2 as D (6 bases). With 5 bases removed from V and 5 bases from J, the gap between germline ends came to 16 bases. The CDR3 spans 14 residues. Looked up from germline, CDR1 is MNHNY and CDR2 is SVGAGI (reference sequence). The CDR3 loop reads CASSGLSGSHEQYF. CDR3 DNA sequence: TGTGCCAGCAGTGGACTATCAGGGTCCCACGAGCAGTACTTC.

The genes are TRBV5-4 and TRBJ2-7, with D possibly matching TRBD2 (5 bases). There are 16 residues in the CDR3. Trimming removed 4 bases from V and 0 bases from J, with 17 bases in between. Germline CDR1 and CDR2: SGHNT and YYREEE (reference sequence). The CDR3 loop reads CASSRGSAELSYEQYF. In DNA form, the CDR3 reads TGTGCCAGCAGCCGCGGATCAGCGGAACTCTCCTACGAGCAGTACTTC.

CDR3 loop: CASSQGYSGEKLFF. The CDR3 region has the DNA TGTGCCAGCAGTCAGGGGTACTCTGGTGAAAAACTGTTTTTT. This chain connects TRBV6-5 to TRBJ1-4; maybe TRBD1 (6 bases). Trimming removed 5 bases from V and 7 bases from J, with 14 bases in between. Germline assignment: CDR1 MNHEY and CDR2 SVGAGI. This CDR3 region has 14 residues.

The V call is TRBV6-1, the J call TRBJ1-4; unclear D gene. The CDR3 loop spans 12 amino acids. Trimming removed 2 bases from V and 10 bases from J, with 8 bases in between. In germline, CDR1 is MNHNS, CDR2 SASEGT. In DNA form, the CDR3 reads TGTGCCAGCAGTGAAATGGGAGGAAAACTGTTTTTT. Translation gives CASSEMGGKLFF.

This chain's CDR3 is CASSQSFGTEAFF. CDR3 nucleotide sequence: TGTGCCAGCAGCCAATCGTTCGGCACTGAAGCTTTCTTT. The rearrangement joins TRBV3-1 (or the pseudogene TRBV3-2) to TRBJ1-1; D unclear. The V end lost 2 bases, the J end lost 4 bases, and 8 bases lay between the germline ends. The CDR3 consists of 13 residues. The germline gives CDR1 LGHDT, CDR2 YNNKEL (reference sequence).